The 27 T cell receptor beta chains presented below share a single source sample, sequenced in a study of OX40 agonist ivuxolimab in advanced cancers. Generated by immunoSEQ multiplex PCR, the TCRdb table keeps only in-frame clones and is missing some. The sample has more than 45,000 clones, about 81% seen once. Sequencing used CD4+ or CD8+ T cells sorted from blood, obtained in a trial of the OX40 agonist ivuxolimab. These receptors were taken from an adult with an advanced solid tumor such as melanoma, head and neck, liver or kidney cancer.

V and J are TRBV11-3 and TRBJ2-7; TRBD1 or TRBD2 may be the D gene (7 bases each). V was cut by 5 bases and J by 4 bases, with 18 bases left in between. There are 15 residues in the CDR3. Germline-derived CDR1 and CDR2 are SGHNT and YENEEA. The CDR3 protein is CASSAWGGGPYEQYF. The CDR3 coding sequence is TGTGCCAGCAGCGCCTGGGGAGGGGGCCCGTACGAGCAGTACTTC.

V and J are TRBV7-2 and TRBJ2-1; TRBD2 agrees at 8 bases. The CDR3 spans 12 residues. Germline loops: CDR1 SGHTA, CDR2 FQGNSA. V was clipped by 6 bases and J by 9 bases; unmatched bases: 4. The CDR3 region has the DNA TGTGCCAGCAGAAAAGCGGGAGCTGAGCAGTTCTTC. Protein product: CASRKAGAEQFF.

The chain employs TRBV27 and TRBJ1-2, with TRBD1 matching over 7 bases. CDR3 length: 16 residues. The J segment lost 5 bases and the V segment lost 0 bases, leaving 9 bases of the junction unmatched. Germline V lookup: CDR1 MNHEY, CDR2 SMNVEV (reference sequence). The CDR3 here is CASSLSPGTARYGYTF. In DNA, the CDR3 is TGTGCCAGCAGTTTATCGCCCGGGACAGCCAGGTATGGCTACACCTTC.

J is TRBJ1-4 and V is TRBV25-1; 9 bases line up with TRBD1. Unmatched junction bases numbered 7, after V lost 1 base and J lost 1 base. The CDR3 has 18 amino acids. Germline-derived CDR1 and CDR2 are MGHDK and SYGVNS. For the CDR3, the DNA is TGTGCCAGCAGTGAATGGGTGGGGACAGGGCGAACTAATGAAAAACTGTTTTTT. Encoded protein: CASSEWVGTGRTNEKLFF.

Turning to this clone: A much larger clone lies one base from this, so it may be a read error. The CDR3 reads CASSWGCEQYF. The CDR3 nucleotides read TGTGCCAGCAGTTGGGGTTGTGAGCAGTACTTC. The chain combines TRBV28 with TRBJ2-7; D unresolved. The CDR3 consists of 11 residues. CDR1 is MDHEN, CDR2 SYDVKM, per germline. The V end was cut by 4 bases, the J end by 7 bases, with 8 bases between.

This chain links TRBV30 with TRBJ1-5, with TRBD1 matching over 7 bases. The CDR3 totals 12 residues. CDR1 is GTSNPN and CDR2 is SVGIG in the germline V gene (reference sequence). With 3 bases clipped from V and 9 bases from J, the junction kept 5 bases outside the gene matches. The CDR3 loop is CAWSPYRGPQHF. CDR3 sequence (DNA): TGTGCCTGGAGCCCATACAGGGGGCCCCAGCATTTT.

This clone occurred a few times. V gene TRBV6-5 combines with J gene TRBJ2-7; D not resolved. This CDR3 is built from 15 residues. Germline lookup yields CDR1 MNHEY and CDR2 SVGAGI. V shed 1 base and J shed 3 bases, with 13 bases lying between them. CDR3 in amino acids: CASSYFQAPLYEQYF. The CDR3 nucleotides read TGTGCCAGCAGTTACTTTCAAGCTCCCCTCTACGAGCAGTACTTC.

The chain recombines TRBV7-9 with TRBJ2-1, with 12 nucleotides matching TRBD2. The length of the CDR3 is 17 residues. Trimming removed 6 bases from V and 7 bases from J; junction bases left unmatched: 13. Per germline, CDR1 SEHNR and CDR2 FQNEAQ (reference sequence). The CDR3 bases are TGTGCCAGCAGTCCCCGGCTAGCGGGAGGGCCGGAAAATGAGCAGTTCTTC. This sequence encodes CASSPRLAGGPENEQFF.

The J gene is TRBJ2-1, the V gene TRBV11-2; weak D call: TRBD2 (6 bases). CDR1 and CDR2 from the germline V gene are SGHAT and FQNNGV. The CDR3 consists of 14 residues. Trimming took off 5 bases at V and 8 bases at J, with 16 bases between the two ends. This CDR3 is CASSGGTLGHEQFF. The CDR3 nucleotides read TGTGCCAGCAGCGGAGGGACTCTGGGACATGAGCAGTTCTTC.

The gene calls are TRBV7-2 and TRBJ1-3; no clear D. Trimming took 3 bases from V and 2 from J, leaving 8 bases between them. The CDR3 length is 14 residues. Germline V gene sequence: CDR1 SGHTA, CDR2 FQGNSA. CDR3 DNA sequence: TGTGCCAGCAGCTTGGATGTCGCTGGAAACACCATATATTTT. This sequence encodes CASSLDVAGNTIYF. The complete variable domain, with remaining parts taken from reference TRBV7-2 and TRBJ1-3, reads GAGVSQSPSNKVTEKGKDVELRCDPISGHTALYWYRQSLGQGLEFLIYFQGNSAPDKSGLPSDRFSAERTGGSVSTLTIQRTQQEDSAVYLCASSLDVAGNTIYFGEGSWLTVV.

The chain has TRBV10-1 and TRBJ2-2; D is uncertain. Germline V CDR1 and CDR2: WNHNN, SYGVQD (reference sequence). This CDR3 region has 12 residues. The V gene lost 5 bases and the J gene lost 6 bases, with 7 bases spanning the gap. The DNA for the CDR3 is TGCGCCAGCAGTCCTCTGGCCGGGGAGCTGTTTTTT. Translating it yields CASSPLAGELFF.

This clone has only one observation. V and J are TRBV28 and TRBJ1-2; D may be TRBD1 (6 bases). Germline values: CDR1 MDHEN, CDR2 SYDVKM. This CDR3 contains 14 residues. The V and J ends lost 7 bases and 6 bases respectively, with 18 bases between them. The CDR3 DNA sequence: TGTGCCAGCAAAACCGGACAGCTGGTTGATGGCTACACCTTC. The encoded protein is CASKTGQLVDGYTF.

V usage is TRBV19 and J usage is TRBJ1-3; D gene uncertain. V dropped 3 bases and J dropped 4 bases, with 16 bases sitting between them. The CDR3 has 16 amino acids. Germline V gene data show CDR1 as LNHDA and CDR2 as SQIVND (reference sequence). CDR3 residues: CASSISTRPRGNTIYF. DNA of the CDR3: TGTGCCAGTAGTATCTCGACCAGACCGAGGGGAAACACCATATATTTT. Using reference TRBV19 and TRBJ1-3 for the parts outside the CDR3, the full variable domain is DGGITQSPKYLFRKEGQNVTLSCEQNLNHDAMYWYRQDPGQGLRLIYYSQIVNDFQKGDIAEGYSVSREKKESFPLTVTSAQKNPTAFYLCASSISTRPRGNTIYFGEGSWLTVV.

This rearrangement joins TRBV10-3 to TRBJ2-7; D is perhaps TRBD1 (5 bases). V lost 5 bases to trimming and J lost 6 bases, with 11 bases between them. The CDR3 extends over 12 amino acids. Germline CDR1 reads ENHRY; CDR2 reads SYGVKD. This CDR3 is CAISPQGVEQYF. The CDR3 DNA sequence: TGTGCCATCAGTCCTCAAGGGGTCGAGCAGTACTTC.

The sample holds a few counts of this clone. Relative to the germline gene, one junction end is altered; a read error may explain this. V gene TRBV4-1 combines with J gene TRBJ1-2, with TRBD1 matching over 7 bases. Looked up from germline, CDR1 is MGHRA and CDR2 is YSYEKL. The CDR3 spans 11 residues. For the CDR3, the DNA is TGCGCCAGCAGCCAAGACTCCGGGACAGCCTTC. Translated: CASSQDSGTAF.

J is TRBJ1-5 and V is TRBV18; D unresolved. Trimming shortened V by 3 bases and J by 6 bases, and 18 bases separated the two germline ends. CDR1 and CDR2 (germline): KGHSH, LQKENI. The CDR3 is 16 amino acids. The CDR3: CASSPSGQRVAQPQHF. The CDR3 DNA reads as TGTGCCAGCTCACCCTCGGGCCAGCGAGTCGCTCAGCCCCAGCATTTT.

V usage is TRBV5-1 and J usage is TRBJ1-2; D possibly corresponds to TRBD1 (5 bases). This CDR3 is built from 14 residues. With 0 bases removed from V and 6 bases from J, the gap between germline ends came to 12 bases. Germline V gene sequence: CDR1 SGHRS, CDR2 YFSETQ. The CDR3 coding sequence is TGCGCCAGCAGCTTGGCCCAGGTGGGGGATGGCTACACCTTC. Translated: CASSLAQVGDGYTF. The entire variable domain, with the rest obtained from reference TRBV5-1 and TRBJ1-2, is as follows: KAGVTQTPRYLIKTRGQQVTLSCSPISGHRSVSWYQQTPGQGLQFLFEYFSETQRNKGNFPGRFSGRQFSNSRSEMNVSTLELGDSALYLCASSLAQVGDGYTFGSGTRLTVV.

The chain joins TRBV7-7 to TRBJ2-2; 16 nucleotides line up with TRBD2. Germline V gene sequence: CDR1 SSHAT, CDR2 FNYEAQ (reference sequence). After removal of 4 bases from V and 0 bases from J, the junction contained 8 bases not matched to a gene. The CDR3 consists of 20 residues. For the CDR3, the DNA is TGTGCCAGCAGCTCTACGAAGGGACTAGCGGGAGGGCCGAACACCGGGGAGCTGTTTTTT. Protein sequence: CASSSTKGLAGGPNTGELFF.

The chain combines TRBV7-6 with TRBJ1-1; weak D call: TRBD1 (6 bases). This CDR3 region has 14 residues. V lost 5 bases to trimming and J lost 4 bases, with 14 bases between them. Germline loops: CDR1 SGHVS, CDR2 FNYEAQ. The CDR3 protein is CASSRTRGGTEAFF. The CDR3 DNA reads TGTGCCAGCAGCCGAACCAGGGGTGGCACTGAAGCTTTCTTT.

The chain recombines TRBV5-6 with TRBJ2-2; TRBD2 might be the D (6 bases). Germline CDR1 reads SGHDT; CDR2 reads YYEEEE. The CDR3 loop spans 19 amino acids. V was shortened by 0 bases and J by 0 bases, with 18 bases between the two germline ends. CDR3 loop: CASSLDLLVAGPNTGELFF. The CDR3 nucleotides read TGTGCCAGCAGCTTGGATCTCCTTGTTGCGGGGCCGAACACCGGGGAGCTGTTTTTT. Variable domain in full (rest from reference TRBV5-6 and TRBJ2-2): DAGVTQSPTHLIKTRGQQVTLRCSPKSGHDTVSWYQQALGQGPQFIFQYYEEEERQRGNFPDRFSGHQFPNYSSELNVNALLLGDSALYLCASSLDLLVAGPNTGELFFGEGSRLTVL.

This chain connects TRBV7-2 to TRBJ2-5; 9 bases line up with TRBD2. This CDR3 is built from 15 residues. The V segment lost 5 bases and the J segment 5 bases; nucleotides outside the gene matches: 9. Germline V CDR1 and CDR2: SGHTA, FQGNSA. The CDR3 DNA sequence: TGTGCCAGCAGCAGTCGGAGCGCGGGGGGGGAGACCCAGTACTTC. Translating it yields CASSSRSAGGETQYF.

The count of this clone is one. The chain carries TRBV7-2 and TRBJ1-1; D is undetermined. The CDR3 runs 14 residues. With 6 bases removed from V and 3 bases from J, the gap between germline ends came to 14 bases. Germline V gene lookup returns CDR1 SGHTA and CDR2 FQGNSA. CDR3 residues: CASSPSGRYTEAFF. The DNA of the CDR3 is TGTGCCAGCAGTCCTTCCGGCCGCTACACTGAAGCTTTCTTT.

This clone was seen a handful of times. The chain carries TRBV30 and TRBJ1-5, with D perhaps matching TRBD1 (5 bases). CDR1 is GTSNPN, CDR2 SVGIG, per germline (reference sequence). This CDR3 is 14 amino acids long. V lost 3 bases to trimming and J lost 3 bases, with 12 bases between them. The CDR3 protein is CAWRGRDFNQPQHF. The CDR3 bases are TGTGCCTGGAGGGGCAGGGATTTCAATCAGCCCCAGCATTTT.

The rearrangement uses TRBV4-3 and TRBJ2-1; D gene unclear. This CDR3 is 11 amino acids long. CDR1 and CDR2 from the germline V gene are LGHNA and YSLEER. Trimming took off 3 bases at V and 3 bases at J, with 0 bases between the two ends. The CDR3: CASSHYNEQFF. CDR3 DNA: TGCGCCAGCAGCCACTACAATGAGCAGTTCTTC.

Concerning this clone: This CDR3 is also generated by other DNA sequences in the sample. This sequence joins TRBV5-5 and TRBJ1-1; no clear D. In germline, CDR1 is SGHKS, CDR2 YYEKEE (reference sequence). V lost 4 bases and J lost 8, with 6 bases in between. The CDR3 consists of 10 residues. Here the CDR3 reads CASSGKEAFF. The CDR3 DNA reads as TGTGCCAGCAGCGGAAAAGAAGCTTTCTTT.

The chain joins TRBV5-6 to TRBJ2-3, with D tentatively TRBD2 (5 bases). V dropped 2 bases and J dropped 1 base, with 11 bases sitting between them. Germline V gives CDR1 SGHDT, CDR2 YYEEEE. This CDR3 has 15 residues. The CDR3 bases are TGTGCCAGCAGCTTTGGAGGTCTCGGCACAGATACGCAGTATTTT. It yields the protein CASSFGGLGTDTQYF.

Here the CDR3 DNA reads TGTGCCAGCAGCTCTCGGTCTGGGGACGCCTACAATGAGCAGTTCTTC. It encodes CASSSRSGDAYNEQFF. The chain uses TRBV5-4 and TRBJ2-1; D may correspond to TRBD1 or TRBD2 (5 bases each). Trimming cost V 3 bases and J 2 bases, with 15 bases left between them. In germline, CDR1 is SGHNT, CDR2 YYREEE (reference sequence). This CDR3 has 16 amino acids.